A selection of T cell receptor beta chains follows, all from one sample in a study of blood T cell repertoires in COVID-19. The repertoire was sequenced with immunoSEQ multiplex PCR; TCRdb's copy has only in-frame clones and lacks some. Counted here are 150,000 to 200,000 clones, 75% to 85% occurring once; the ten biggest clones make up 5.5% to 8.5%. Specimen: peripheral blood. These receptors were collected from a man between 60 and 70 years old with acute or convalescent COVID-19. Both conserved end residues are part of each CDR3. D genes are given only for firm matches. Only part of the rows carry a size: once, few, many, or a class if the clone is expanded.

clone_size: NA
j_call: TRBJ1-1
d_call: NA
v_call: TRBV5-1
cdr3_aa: CASSLVAGDTEAFF
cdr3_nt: TGCGCCAGCAGCTTGGTTGCAGGGGACACTGAAGCTTTCTTT

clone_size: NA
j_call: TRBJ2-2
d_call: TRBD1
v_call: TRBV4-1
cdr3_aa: CASSQVRTGLPTGELFF
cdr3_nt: TGCGCCAGCAGCCAAGTTCGGACAGGGCTACCCACCGGGGAGCTGTTTTTT

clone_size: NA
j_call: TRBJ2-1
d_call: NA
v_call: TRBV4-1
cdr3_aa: CASSQDGTSYNEQFF
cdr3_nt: TGCGCCAGCAGCCAAGACGGGACTTCCTACAATGAGCAGTTCTTC

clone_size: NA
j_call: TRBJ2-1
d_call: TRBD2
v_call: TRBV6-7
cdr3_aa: CASIPGLAGEREQFF
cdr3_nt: TGTGCCAGCATCCCGGGGCTAGCGGGGGAAAGGGAGCAGTTCTTC

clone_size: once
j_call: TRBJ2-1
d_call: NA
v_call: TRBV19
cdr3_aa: CASSESSSYNEQFF
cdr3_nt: TGTGCCAGTAGTGAGTCTAGTAGCTACAATGAGCAGTTCTTC

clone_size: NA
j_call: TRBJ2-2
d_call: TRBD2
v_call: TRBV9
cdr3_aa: CASSVSGGAPGELFF
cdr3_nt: TGTGCCAGCAGCGTCTCCGGGGGGGCCCCCGGGGAGCTGTTTTTT

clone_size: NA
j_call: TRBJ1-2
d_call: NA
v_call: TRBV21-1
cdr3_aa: CASSKGRGRRVPHGYTF
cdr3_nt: TGTGCCAGCAGCAAAGGGAGGGGGCGCAGGGTCCCGCATGGCTACACCTTC

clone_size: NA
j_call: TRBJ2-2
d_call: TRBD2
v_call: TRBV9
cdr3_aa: CASSVEIGRAGGELFF
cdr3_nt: TGTGCCAGCAGCGTAGAGATCGGGAGGGCCGGCGGGGAGCTGTTTTTT

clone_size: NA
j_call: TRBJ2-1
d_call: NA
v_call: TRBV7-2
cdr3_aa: CASSSNSYNEQFF
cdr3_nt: TGTGCCAGCAGCTCCAACTCCTACAATGAGCAGTTCTTC

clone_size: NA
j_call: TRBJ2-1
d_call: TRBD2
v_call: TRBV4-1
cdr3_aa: CASSQRRLAGTNNEQFF
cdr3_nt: TGCGCCAGCAGTCAACGGCGTCTAGCGGGGACGAACAATGAGCAGTTCTTC

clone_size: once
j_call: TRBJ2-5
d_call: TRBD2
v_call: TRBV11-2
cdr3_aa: CASSLGLAGVQETQYF
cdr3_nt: TGTGCCAGCAGCCTCGGACTAGCGGGTGTACAAGAGACCCAGTACTTC

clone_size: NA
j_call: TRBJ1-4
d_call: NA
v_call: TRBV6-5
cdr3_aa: CASSYSSGQKLFF
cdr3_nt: TGTGCCAGCAGTTACTCGAGCGGGCAGAAACTGTTTTTT

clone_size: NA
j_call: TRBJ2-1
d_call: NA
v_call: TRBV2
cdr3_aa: CASSPPRQVYNEQFF
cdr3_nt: TGTGCCAGCAGCCCTCCGAGACAGGTCTACAATGAGCAGTTCTTC

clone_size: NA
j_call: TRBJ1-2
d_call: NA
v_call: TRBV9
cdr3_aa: CASSEETDGFSGYTF
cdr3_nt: TGTGCCAGCAGCGAAGAGACAGATGGCTTCTCTGGCTACACCTTC

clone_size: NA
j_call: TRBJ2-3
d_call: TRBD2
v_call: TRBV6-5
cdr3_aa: CASSWGWREGDTQYF
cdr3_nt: TGTGCCAGCAGTTGGGGCTGGCGGGAGGGAGATACGCAGTATTTT

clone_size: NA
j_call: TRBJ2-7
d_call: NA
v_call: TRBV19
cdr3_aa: CASSIFLAGDYEQYF
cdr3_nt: TGTGCCAGTAGTATATTTTTGGCAGGCGACTACGAGCAGTACTTC

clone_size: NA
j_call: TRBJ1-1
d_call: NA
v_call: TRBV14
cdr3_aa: CASSASPAGLNTEAFF
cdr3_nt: TGTGCCAGCAGCGCATCTCCGGCGGGTTTGAACACTGAAGCTTTCTTT

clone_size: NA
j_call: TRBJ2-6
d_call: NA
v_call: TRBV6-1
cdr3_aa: CASSEMVSSGANVLTF
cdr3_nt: TGTGCCAGCAGTGAGATGGTTAGCTCTGGGGCCAACGTCCTGACTTTC

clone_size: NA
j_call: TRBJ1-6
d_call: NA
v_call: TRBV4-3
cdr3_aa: CASSQDLFNSPLHF
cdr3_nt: TGCGCCAGCAGCCAAGATCTCTTTAATTCACCCCTCCACTTT

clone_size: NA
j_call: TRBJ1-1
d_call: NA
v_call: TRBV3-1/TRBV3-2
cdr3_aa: CASSQGQMNTEAFF
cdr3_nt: TGTGCCAGCAGCCAAGGACAAATGAACACTGAAGCTTTCTTT

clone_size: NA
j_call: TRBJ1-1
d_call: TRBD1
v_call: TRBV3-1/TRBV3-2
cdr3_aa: CASSRNRGYTEAFF
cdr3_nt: TGTGCCAGCAGCCGCAACAGGGGGTACACTGAAGCTTTCTTT

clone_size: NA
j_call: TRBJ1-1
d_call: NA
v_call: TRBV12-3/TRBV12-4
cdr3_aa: CASISYTEAFF
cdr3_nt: TGTGCCAGCATTTCCTACACTGAAGCTTTCTTT

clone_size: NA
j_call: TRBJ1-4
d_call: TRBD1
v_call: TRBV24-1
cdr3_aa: CATSGRDRVEKLFF
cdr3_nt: TGTGCCACCAGTGGCCGGGACAGGGTAGAGAAACTGTTTTTT

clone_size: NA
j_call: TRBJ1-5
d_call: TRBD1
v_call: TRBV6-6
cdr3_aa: CASSYSTGRSQPQHF
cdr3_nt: TGTGCCAGCAGTTACTCGACAGGGAGGAGTCAGCCCCAGCATTTT

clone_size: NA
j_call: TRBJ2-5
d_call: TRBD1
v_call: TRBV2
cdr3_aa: CASRRGQQETQYF
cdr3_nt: TGTGCCAGCAGGAGGGGACAGCAAGAGACCCAGTACTTC

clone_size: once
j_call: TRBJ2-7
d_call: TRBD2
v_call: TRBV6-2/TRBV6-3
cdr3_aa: CASSDPGGSLYEQYF
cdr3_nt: TGTGCCAGCAGTGACCCCGGGGGGTCACTCTACGAGCAGTACTTC

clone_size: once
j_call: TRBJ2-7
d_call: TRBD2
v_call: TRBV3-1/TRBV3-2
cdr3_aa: CASSQDPPTSGGSYEQYF
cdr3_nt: TGTGCCAGCAGCCAAGATCCTCCTACTAGCGGGGGGTCTTACGAGCAGTACTTC

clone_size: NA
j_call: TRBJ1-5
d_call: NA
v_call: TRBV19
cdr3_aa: CASRDNNQPQHF
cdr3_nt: TGTGCCAGTAGGGACAATAATCAGCCCCAGCATTTT

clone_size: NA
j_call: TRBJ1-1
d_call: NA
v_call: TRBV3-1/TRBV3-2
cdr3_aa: CASSHGRVDTEAFF
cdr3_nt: TGTGCCAGCAGCCACGGTCGGGTGGACACTGAAGCTTTCTTT

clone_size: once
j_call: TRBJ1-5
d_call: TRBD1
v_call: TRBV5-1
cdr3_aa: CASSSGQGDQPQHF
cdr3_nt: TGCGCCAGCAGCTCAGGACAGGGCGATCAGCCCCAGCATTTT

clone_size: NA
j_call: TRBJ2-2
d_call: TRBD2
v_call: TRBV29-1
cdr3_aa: CSVEGLAGVNTGELFF
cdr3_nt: TGCAGCGTTGAAGGACTAGCGGGGGTAAACACCGGGGAGCTGTTTTTT

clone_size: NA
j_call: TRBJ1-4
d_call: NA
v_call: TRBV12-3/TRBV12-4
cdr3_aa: CASSFGQREKLFF
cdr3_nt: TGTGCCAGCAGTTTCGGACAGCGTGAAAAACTGTTTTTT

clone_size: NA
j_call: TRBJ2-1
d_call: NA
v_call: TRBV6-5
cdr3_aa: CASSYLGSLSYNEQFF
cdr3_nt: TGTGCCAGCAGTTACCTAGGCAGTCTCTCCTACAATGAGCAGTTCTTC

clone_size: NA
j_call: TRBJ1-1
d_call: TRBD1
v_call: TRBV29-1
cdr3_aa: CSGTGGTEAFF
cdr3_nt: TGCAGCGGGACAGGGGGTACTGAAGCTTTCTTT

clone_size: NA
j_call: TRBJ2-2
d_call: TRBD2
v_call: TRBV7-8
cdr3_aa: CASSSDGGGASGELFF
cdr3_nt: TGTGCCAGCAGCTCTGACGGCGGGGGGGCCTCCGGGGAGCTGTTTTTT

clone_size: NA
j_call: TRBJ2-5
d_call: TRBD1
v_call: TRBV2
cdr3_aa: CASNRQGLQETQYF
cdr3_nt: TGTGCCAGCAACAGACAGGGCCTCCAAGAGACCCAGTACTTC

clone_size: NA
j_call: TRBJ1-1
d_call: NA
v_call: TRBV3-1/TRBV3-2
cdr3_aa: CASSRGGEMGEAFF
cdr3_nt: TGTGCCAGCAGCCGGGGAGGGGAGATGGGTGAAGCTTTCTTT

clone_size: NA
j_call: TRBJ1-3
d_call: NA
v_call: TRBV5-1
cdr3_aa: CASSLSLAAGNTIYF
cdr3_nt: TGCGCCAGCAGCTTGAGTTTGGCAGCTGGAAACACCATATATTTT